Here is one T cell receptor beta chain with its context. What it recognizes is unknown. This may come from a read error, since a much larger clone is one base off. This sample was taken from a study of identical twins' blood T cells. Findings of the study overall: Each donor's most abundant TCRbeta clonotypes shared more CDR3 sequences with her twin than unrelated donors. Out-of-frame TCRbeta clonotypes reportedly had markedly more similar V usage in twins than unrelated donors.

A previously described protocol, modified, built RNA-based TCR cDNA libraries. Each TCR cDNA library carried sample-specific barcodes on both ends. MiXCR, applied by TCRdb to the 5' RACE reads, yields one record per CDR3 protein. The sample holds fewer than 450,000 distinct CDR3 sequences; roughly 31% are singletons and the top ten take more than 5.5%. The receptor's source is a woman aged 18 to 49 in good health. Sequenced sample: PBMCs.

CDR3 loop: CASTQSPGTWLGNTIYF. The CDR3 bases are TGTGCCAGTACCCAGAGTCCCGGGACATGGCTTGGAAACACCATATATTTT. The chain carries TRBV19 and TRBJ1-3, with a possible D match to TRBD1 (6 bases). There are 17 residues in the CDR3. Germline V gene sequence: CDR1 LNHDA, CDR2 SQIVND (reference sequence). Trimming took 7 bases from V and 3 from J, leaving 22 bases between them.